This is a list of T cell receptor beta chains from one sample in a study of cytomegalovirus exposure and HLA in healthy donors. Sequenced by immunoSEQ multiplex PCR; TCRdb stores in-frame clones only, minus some. The sample has some 80,000 clones; roughly a tenth are singletons. The material sequenced was PBMCs. The receptors shown here come from a man in his fifties or sixties in good health and CMV-seropositive. CDR3s include the opening cysteine and the closing phenylalanine or tryptophan. Fields, in order: clone size, CDR3 length, V gene, J gene, D gene, CDR3 DNA, CDR3 protein. A D gene is named only where the DNA matches it firmly. A clone size is listed for some rows: how often the clone was seen (once, few, many), or a class if it is expanded.

clone size: .
CDR3 length: 15
V gene: TRBV5-1
J gene: TRBJ2-4
D gene: TRBD1
CDR3 DNA: TGCGCCAGCAGCTCCTACAGGGGTATGGAAGACATTCAGTACTTC
CDR3 protein: CASSSYRGMEDIQYF

clone size: .
CDR3 length: 15
V gene: TRBV19
J gene: TRBJ1-1
D gene: .
CDR3 DNA: TGTGCCAGTAGCCACCCGGGACACCCGAACACTGAAGCTTTCTTT
CDR3 protein: CASSHPGHPNTEAFF

clone size: .
CDR3 length: 16
V gene: TRBV5-1
J gene: TRBJ2-7
D gene: .
CDR3 DNA: TGCGCCAGCAGCATGAACCTTGGCAGGGACTCCTACGAGCAGTACTTC
CDR3 protein: CASSMNLGRDSYEQYF

clone size: few
CDR3 length: 14
V gene: TRBV7-2
J gene: TRBJ1-1
D gene: .
CDR3 DNA: TGTGCCAGCAGCTTCACCGGGGGGCCCACTGAAGCTTTCTTT
CDR3 protein: CASSFTGGPTEAFF

clone size: few
CDR3 length: 14
V gene: TRBV6-1
J gene: TRBJ2-3
D gene: TRBD2
CDR3 DNA: TGTGCCAGCAGGTTAGCGGGGGGAGAAGATACGCAGTATTTT
CDR3 protein: CASRLAGGEDTQYF

clone size: .
CDR3 length: 14
V gene: TRBV7-3
J gene: TRBJ1-1
D gene: .
CDR3 DNA: TGTGCCAGCAGCTTAAGGGGAGGAGACACTGAAGCTTTCTTT
CDR3 protein: CASSLRGGDTEAFF

clone size: few
CDR3 length: 16
V gene: TRBV5-1
J gene: TRBJ2-5
D gene: TRBD1
CDR3 DNA: TGCGCCAGCAGCTCCCATCCGGGACAGGGACAAGAGACCCAGTACTTC
CDR3 protein: CASSSHPGQGQETQYF

clone size: .
CDR3 length: 16
V gene: TRBV9
J gene: TRBJ2-2
D gene: TRBD1
CDR3 DNA: TGTGCCAGCAGCCTTAACAGGGGACGGAACACCGGGGAGCTGTTTTTT
CDR3 protein: CASSLNRGRNTGELFF

clone size: few
CDR3 length: 13
V gene: TRBV4-1
J gene: TRBJ1-6
D gene: .
CDR3 DNA: TGCGCCAGCAGCCAAACAGGGAAATCACCCCTCCACTTT
CDR3 protein: CASSQTGKSPLHF

clone size: .
CDR3 length: 14
V gene: TRBV27
J gene: TRBJ1-2
D gene: TRBD1
CDR3 DNA: TGTGCCAGCAGTTTCTCGACAGGGTCCTATGGCTACACCTTC
CDR3 protein: CASSFSTGSYGYTF

clone size: many
CDR3 length: 14
V gene: TRBV11-2
J gene: TRBJ1-2
D gene: TRBD1
CDR3 DNA: TGTGCCAGCAGAAAGACTCAGGGGGAGGAAGGCTACACCTTC
CDR3 protein: CASRKTQGEEGYTF

clone size: .
CDR3 length: 16
V gene: TRBV5-1
J gene: TRBJ2-2
D gene: TRBD1
CDR3 DNA: TGCGCCAGCACCAAGGACAGGGGCGATGACACCGGGGAGCTGTTTTTT
CDR3 protein: CASTKDRGDDTGELFF

clone size: .
CDR3 length: 13
V gene: TRBV5-6
J gene: TRBJ1-5
D gene: TRBD1
CDR3 DNA: TGTGCCAGCAGCTGGGAGCCAGGGGGGCCCCAGCATTTT
CDR3 protein: CASSWEPGGPQHF

clone size: .
CDR3 length: 15
V gene: TRBV10-2
J gene: TRBJ2-5
D gene: TRBD1
CDR3 DNA: TGCGCCAGCAGCTACCGGGACAGGGGAAAAGAGACCCAGTACTTC
CDR3 protein: CASSYRDRGKETQYF

clone size: few
CDR3 length: 14
V gene: TRBV5-4
J gene: TRBJ1-2
D gene: TRBD1
CDR3 DNA: TGTGCCAGCAGCTTGCCCCGACAGGGGTATGGCTACACCTTC
CDR3 protein: CASSLPRQGYGYTF

clone size: .
CDR3 length: 15
V gene: TRBV29-1
J gene: TRBJ2-2
D gene: .
CDR3 DNA: TGCAGCGCCACCAGGGACTCCCCGCATGCCGGGGAGCTGTTTTTT
CDR3 protein: CSATRDSPHAGELFF

clone size: few
CDR3 length: 14
V gene: TRBV19
J gene: TRBJ2-2
D gene: .
CDR3 DNA: TGTGCCAGTAGTGCTGACTCGAACACCGGGGAGCTGTTTTTT
CDR3 protein: CASSADSNTGELFF

clone size: .
CDR3 length: 13
V gene: TRBV2
J gene: TRBJ2-5
D gene: TRBD2
CDR3 DNA: TGTGCCAGCGGGGGACTAGCGGGAGAGACCCAGTACTTC
CDR3 protein: CASGGLAGETQYF

clone size: few
CDR3 length: 13
V gene: TRBV9
J gene: TRBJ1-1
D gene: TRBD1
CDR3 DNA: TGTGCCAGCAGCGTAACAGGGGCTACTGAAGCTTTCTTT
CDR3 protein: CASSVTGATEAFF

clone size: few
CDR3 length: 14
V gene: TRBV4-1
J gene: TRBJ2-1
D gene: .
CDR3 DNA: TGCGCCAGCAGACAAGATAAACACGGGGATGAGCAGTTCTTC
CDR3 protein: CASRQDKHGDEQFF

clone size: few
CDR3 length: 13
V gene: TRBV19
J gene: TRBJ1-1
D gene: TRBD1
CDR3 DNA: TGTGCCAGTGAATGGGACAGGGACACTGAAGCTTTCTTT
CDR3 protein: CASEWDRDTEAFF

clone size: few
CDR3 length: 16
V gene: TRBV5-5
J gene: TRBJ1-3
D gene: .
CDR3 DNA: TGTGCCAGCAGCTTGGCCGACAGCCGCTCTGGAAACACCATATATTTT
CDR3 protein: CASSLADSRSGNTIYF

clone size: .
CDR3 length: 13
V gene: TRBV18
J gene: TRBJ1-4
D gene: .
CDR3 DNA: TGTGCCAGCTCACCACTAATAGATGAAAAACTGTTTTTT
CDR3 protein: CASSPLIDEKLFF

clone size: few
CDR3 length: 15
V gene: TRBV7-2
J gene: TRBJ2-7
D gene: .
CDR3 DNA: TGTGCCAGCAGCTTATATGAGACAAGCTCCTACGAGCAGTACTTC
CDR3 protein: CASSLYETSSYEQYF

clone size: .
CDR3 length: 15
V gene: TRBV6-5
J gene: TRBJ2-1
D gene: TRBD1
CDR3 DNA: TGTGCCAGCAGGGGCCCAGGGGGACAACACAATGAGCAGTTCTTC
CDR3 protein: CASRGPGGQHNEQFF

clone size: few
CDR3 length: 16
V gene: TRBV7-9
J gene: TRBJ2-2
D gene: TRBD2
CDR3 DNA: TGTGCCAGCAGCTCCCGACTAGCGTTGAACACCGGGGAGCTGTTTTTT
CDR3 protein: CASSSRLALNTGELFF

clone size: few
CDR3 length: 14
V gene: TRBV5-1
J gene: TRBJ2-5
D gene: TRBD1
CDR3 DNA: TGCGCCAGCACCATCCCCGGGACAGAAGAGACCCAGTACTTC
CDR3 protein: CASTIPGTEETQYF

clone size: .
CDR3 length: 11
V gene: TRBV6-1
J gene: TRBJ2-7
D gene: TRBD1
CDR3 DNA: TGTGCCGGACAGGGAGTCTACGAGCAGTACTTC
CDR3 protein: CAGQGVYEQYF

clone size: .
CDR3 length: 14
V gene: TRBV7-9
J gene: TRBJ2-3
D gene: .
CDR3 DNA: TGTGCCAGCAGCTCTACTAGATTCACAGATACGCAGTATTTT
CDR3 protein: CASSSTRFTDTQYF

clone size: few
CDR3 length: 13
V gene: TRBV7-7
J gene: TRBJ2-3
D gene: .
CDR3 DNA: TGTGCTAGCAGCTTAGAGAGGGGGGATACGCAGTATTTT
CDR3 protein: CASSLERGDTQYF

clone size: .
CDR3 length: 13
V gene: TRBV28
J gene: TRBJ1-2
D gene: .
CDR3 DNA: TGTGCCAGCAGCCCAGGGAAATACTATGGCTACCCCTTC
CDR3 protein: CASSPGKYYGYPF

clone size: .
CDR3 length: 14
V gene: TRBV30
J gene: TRBJ2-3
D gene: TRBD1
CDR3 DNA: TGTGCCTGCCTGTATCAGGGGGCGACAGATACGCAGTATTTT
CDR3 protein: CACLYQGATDTQYF